The clone carrying this T cell receptor beta chain occurred once. The antigen is undetermined. These data come from a study of cytomegalovirus exposure and HLA in healthy donors. V lost 1 base and J 2 bases, leaving 13 bases between the germline ends. The CDR3 is made up of 16 amino acids. Per the germline V gene, CDR1 is SNHLY and CDR2 is FYNNEI. With 60 Vbeta and 13 Jbeta primers, the PCR was carried out. In the study's own analysis: An analysis that came later counted 80 million or so unique TCR beta chains, around 10 million shared. TCRdb's copy holds only in-frame clones and misses some; the assay was immunoSEQ multiplex PCR. V, J and clone size were drawn from that table, and D and trimming were deduced from the DNA. The sample has over 130,000 clones, just under 65% seen once. Broader study findings: The study flagged fewer than 200 TCR beta chains as cytomegalovirus-associated.

The J gene is TRBJ2-3, the V gene TRBV2; D is uncertain. This receptor was obtained from a woman aged 60-75 years in good health and CMV-seropositive. The source material was PBMCs. CDR3 sequence: CASSEGTAPDTDTQYF. CDR3 DNA sequence: TGTGCCAGCAGTGAAGGCACAGCCCCAGACACAGATACGCAGTATTTT.